This T cell receptor (beta chain) was identified during a study of blood T cells in healthy people across ages. The CDR3 loop spans 14 amino acids. J gave up 3 bases and V 5 bases, and 5 bases lay outside the gene matches. CDR1 is SEHNR and CDR2 is FQNEAQ in the germline V gene (reference sequence). PCR was performed a second time for about 7 to 12 cycles using a sample-barcoded 5' primer and a J-beta primer mix. TCRdb independently ran MiXCR on the 5' RACE reads; one entry per CDR3 protein. This table has over 500,000 distinct CDR3 sequences, 27% appearing once. These sequences were also reported in another study, on T cells of mothers and their children.

The rearrangement links TRBV7-9 to TRBJ2-5, with TRBD1 identical over 8 bases. Specimen: blood. The sequence was obtained from a boy aged 2-9 years in good health. In nucleotides, the CDR3 is TGTGCCAGCAGCCCTACAGGGGGGAAAGAGACCCAGTACTTC. Residues: CASSPTGGKETQYF.